The 7 T cell receptor beta chains in this list originate from one sample, sequenced in a study of T cells expressing NK-cell markers. TCRdb reanalyzed the 5' RACE reads and collapses them to one entry per CDR3 protein, without DNA. The repertoire table contains roughly 280,000 distinct CDR3 sequences. Sequenced material: blood T cells: a sorted CD56 or NKG2C T cell subset, CD4+ or CD8+ T cells, or bulk PBMC T cells (not recorded which). Receptor source: a man younger than 35 in good health.

The J gene is TRBJ2-1, the V gene TRBV18. Germline V gives CDR1 KGHSH, CDR2 LQKENI. The CDR3 length is 15 residues. CDR3: CASSPRRLAGDEQFF. Drawing the rest from reference TRBV18 and TRBJ2-1, the complete variable domain is NAGVMQNPRHLVRRRGQEARLRCSPMKGHSHVYWYRQLPEEGLKFMVYLQKENIIDESGMPKERFSAEFPKEGPSILRIQQVVRGDSAAYFCASSPRRLAGDEQFFGPGTRLTVL.

The rearrangement links TRBV19 to TRBJ1-4; TCRdb designates TRBD1, a call that cannot be tested without DNA. CDR1 is LNHDA and CDR2 is SQIVND in the germline V gene (reference sequence). CDR3 length: 12 residues. The CDR3 sequence is CAAGTDNEKLFF. Filled out from reference TRBV19 and TRBJ1-4, the complete variable domain reads DGGITQSPKYLFRKEGQNVTLSCEQNLNHDAMYWYRQDPGQGLRLIYYSQIVNDFQKGDIAEGYSVSREKKESFPLTVTSAQKNPTAFYLCAAGTDNEKLFFGSGTQLSVL.

The V call is TRBV20-1, the J call TRBJ1-5; TCRdb returns TRBD1, unconfirmable since there is no DNA. The CDR3 runs 16 residues. Germline V gives CDR1 DFQATT, CDR2 SNEGSKA (reference sequence). The CDR3 loop reads CSAKKPGRDSNQPQHF.

The genes are TRBV16 and TRBJ2-7; without DNA, the TCRdb call of TRBD1 cannot be checked. The germline V gene has CDR1 KGHSY and CDR2 FQNENV. The CDR3 has 15 amino acids. The CDR3 is CASSRQGLSSYEQYF.

The J gene is TRBJ2-6, the V gene TRBV12-3 or TRBV12-4. The CDR3 loop spans 13 amino acids. This CDR3 is CATRSTGANVLTF.

The rearrangement joins TRBV24-1 to TRBJ2-3; TCRdb indicates TRBD1, and absent DNA this call remains unverified. The germline V gene encodes CDR1 KGHDR and CDR2 SFDVKD. CDR3 length: 13 residues. The CDR3 sequence is CATSGTSTDTQYF.

The chain uses TRBV7-2 and TRBJ1-6; TCRdb's assignment of TRBD1 cannot be checked, as there is no DNA. The germline V gene has CDR1 SGHTA and CDR2 FQGNSA. CDR3 size: 18 residues. The CDR3 here is CASSFRTGGRSYNSPLHF.